This is a list of T cell receptor beta chains from one sample in a study of blood T cells in healthy people across ages. TCRdb independently ran MiXCR on the 5' RACE reads; one entry per CDR3 protein. The sample holds some 1.8 million distinct CDR3 sequences, about two fifths seen once. Sequenced: blood. The receptors derive from a human donor in good health. The CDR3 runs from the conserved cysteine through the conserved F or W. Each record gives: V gene, J gene, D gene, clone size, CDR3 protein, CDR3 DNA. A D gene is named only where the DNA matches it firmly. Expanded clones are given a class, and other clones once, few, many or no size at all.

>TRBV6-6|TRBJ2-3|.|few
CASSPRTGLGFLDTQYF
TGTGCCAGCAGTCCAAGGACGGGACTGGGGTTCCTAGATACGCAGTATTTT
>TRBV9|TRBJ1-2|.|few
CASSVRGSYGYTF
TGTGCCAGCAGCGTTAGGGGATCCTATGGCTACACCTTC
>TRBV5-5|TRBJ2-1|.|few
CASSLVISLGRSEQFF
TGTGCCAGCAGCTTGGTTATTAGCCTTGGCAGGAGTGAGCAGTTCTTC
>TRBV3-1|TRBJ2-1|.|few
CASSQALVLGNEQFF
TGTGCCAGCAGCCAAGCTTTGGTACTCGGAAATGAGCAGTTCTTC
>TRBV4-3|TRBJ1-2|TRBD1|many
CASSQGGGSYGYTF
TGTGCCAGCAGCCAAGGGGGCGGTAGCTATGGCTACACCTTC
>TRBV5-1|TRBJ2-1|.|few
CASSLVQGSNEQFF
TGCGCCAGCAGCTTGGTCCAGGGCTCTAATGAGCAGTTCTTC
>TRBV14|TRBJ2-7|.|.
CASSHQEAPDYEQYF
TGTGCCAGCAGCCATCAGGAGGCCCCAGACTACGAGCAGTACTTC
>TRBV6-6|TRBJ1-1|.|.
CASSYSFLGDTEAFF
TGTGCCAGCAGTTATTCCTTCTTGGGGGACACTGAAGCTTTCTTT
>TRBV6-2/TRBV6-3|TRBJ1-5|.|.
CASTFELNQPQHF
TGTGCCAGCACGTTCGAACTCAATCAGCCCCAGCATTTT
>TRBV7-6|TRBJ2-7|.|.
CASSSDQTDEQYF
TGTGCCAGCAGCTCCGATCAAACCGACGAGCAGTACTTC
>TRBV6-6|TRBJ1-5|.|few
CASSYLSYGGVNQPQHF
TGTGCCAGCAGTTACTTAAGTTACGGGGGAGTTAATCAGCCCCAGCATTTT
>TRBV11-2|TRBJ1-2|TRBD1|few
CASSRGQASGYTF
TGTGCCAGCAGCCGCGGACAGGCAAGCGGCTACACCTTC
>TRBV27|TRBJ2-1|.|.
CASSLVPNWITGSNEQFF
TGTGCCAGCAGTTTAGTCCCCAATTGGATAACAGGGTCGAATGAGCAGTTCTTC
>TRBV27|TRBJ2-1|TRBD2|few
CASSLSSVAGGPGEQFF
TGTGCCAGCAGTTTATCGTCGGTAGCGGGGGGACCCGGTGAGCAGTTCTTC
>TRBV7-9|TRBJ2-4|.|.
CASSLVGSEKNIQYF
TGTGCCAGCAGCTTAGTAGGCAGTGAGAAAAACATTCAGTACTTC
>TRBV15|TRBJ2-6|.|once
CATSRETGANVPTF
TGTGCCACCAGCAGAGAAACTGGGGCCAACGTCCCGACTTTC
>TRBV4-2|TRBJ2-7|.|few
CAGSPSKTLREQYF
TGTGCCGGCAGCCCGTCCAAGACTCTGCGCGAGCAGTACTTC
>TRBV10-2|TRBJ2-7|.|many
CASSWAYEQYF
TGCGCCAGCTCCTGGGCTTACGAGCAGTACTTC
>TRBV10-3|TRBJ2-7|TRBD1|few
CAISPNRDRASYEQYF
TGTGCCATCAGTCCTAACCGGGACAGGGCCTCCTACGAGCAGTACTTC
>TRBV25-1|TRBJ2-1|.|many
CASSDGSSYNEQFF
TGTGCCAGCAGTGACGGGAGCTCCTACAATGAGCAGTTCTTC
>TRBV7-3|TRBJ2-3|.|.
CASSLKGTETDTQYF
TGTGCCAGCAGCCTCAAAGGGACGGAGACAGATACGCAGTATTTT
>TRBV4-1|TRBJ2-1|.|.
CASSQAQEKTRDNEQFF
TGCGCCAGCAGCCAAGCTCAAGAAAAAACCAGGGACAATGAGCAGTTCTTC
>TRBV25-1|TRBJ2-7|TRBD2|.
CATSTSGGSYNEQYF
TGTGCCACCTCGACTAGCGGGGGCTCCTACAATGAGCAGTACTTC
>TRBV6-6|TRBJ2-4|.|.
CAGGAPQTDIQYF
TGTGCAGGGGGGGCACCCCAGACAGACATTCAGTACTTC
>TRBV7-8|TRBJ1-1|TRBD1|.
CASSHTRQGVTEAFF
TGTGCCAGCAGCCACACAAGACAGGGGGTCACTGAAGCTTTCTTT
>TRBV29-1|TRBJ2-2|.|.
CSVARSTDTGERFF
TGCAGCGTTGCCCGGAGTACTGACACCGGGGAGCGGTTTTTT
>TRBV6-2/TRBV6-3|TRBJ2-1|TRBD1|.
CASRTGTGNNEQFF
TGTGCCAGCAGGACCGGGACAGGGAACAATGAGCAGTTCTTC
>TRBV29-1|TRBJ2-1|TRBD1|.
CSVDQGARRSSYNEQFF
TGCAGCGTTGATCAGGGGGCGCGGCGAAGCTCCTACAATGAGCAGTTCTTC
>TRBV20-1|TRBJ2-5|TRBD2|.
CSATGVGVAGGSYQETQYF
TGCAGTGCAACGGGGGTAGGGGTAGCGGGGGGCTCTTACCAAGAGACCCAGTACTTC
>TRBV7-2|TRBJ2-4|.|.
CASSANRWGEQYF
TGTGCCAGCAGCGCCAACCGGTGGGGTGAGCAGTACTTC
>TRBV7-2|TRBJ2-6|.|.
CASSLVASGANVLTF
TGTGCCAGCAGCTTAGTGGCCTCTGGGGCCAACGTCCTGACTTTC
>TRBV12-3/TRBV12-4|TRBJ2-3|.|.
CASSLWTAGTDTQYF
TGTGCCAGCAGTTTATGGACAGCCGGCACAGATACGCAGTATTTT
>TRBV28|TRBJ2-7|.|few
CASSLSGYIYEQYF
TGTGCCAGCAGTTTATCAGGGTACATCTACGAGCAGTACTTC
>TRBV6-5|TRBJ2-7|TRBD2|.
CASSSGGFLSEQYF
TGTGCCAGCAGTTCGGGGGGATTTCTTTCCGAGCAGTACTTC
>TRBV4-3|TRBJ1-4|.|.
CASSRLDRRGSKSTNEKLFF
TGCGCCAGCAGCCGCTTAGATCGTAGGGGCTCAAAATCAACTAATGAAAAACTGTTTTTT
>TRBV15|TRBJ1-1|.|.
CATSPRRTQGAFF
TGTGCCACCAGCCCACGGCGGACGCAGGGAGCTTTCTTT
>TRBV7-2|TRBJ2-1|.|.
CASSLGFRKKKFF
TGTGCCAGCAGCCTGGGCTTTCGGAAGAAGAAGTTCTTC
>TRBV7-2|TRBJ1-1|.|.
CAGRETTEAFF
TGTGCCGGCAGGGAGACCACTGAAGCTTTCTTT
>TRBV6-5|TRBJ2-5|.|.
CASSYSLGETQYF
TGTGCCAGCAGTTACTCCCTGGGGGAGACCCAGTACTTC
>TRBV5-1|TRBJ2-2|TRBD1|.
CASSLGPGGNTGELFF
TGCGCCAGCAGCTTGGGGCCAGGGGGGAACACCGGGGAGCTGTTTTTT
>TRBV7-2|TRBJ2-5|.|.
CASSPSRDETQYF
TGTGCCAGCAGCCCCAGCAGGGATGAGACCCAGTACTTC
>TRBV6-4|TRBJ1-2|.|.
CASSDSNRIGYTF
TGTGCCAGCAGTGACTCGAATAGGATCGGCTACACCTTC
>TRBV6-2/TRBV6-3|TRBJ2-1|TRBD2|few
CASSKLAGRYNEQFF
TGTGCCAGCAGTAAACTAGCGGGACGCTACAATGAGCAGTTCTTC
>TRBV20-1|TRBJ2-7|.|once
CSARGSGNGEQYF
TGCAGTGCTAGAGGATCCGGGAACGGCGAGCAGTACTTC
>TRBV24-1|TRBJ2-7|.|.
CATSDPTEGPYEQYF
TGTGCCACCAGTGATCCTACAGAGGGCCCCTACGAGCAGTACTTC
>TRBV20-1|TRBJ1-2|TRBD1|.
CSARFFRQGYGYTF
TGCAGTGCTAGATTCTTTAGACAGGGTTATGGCTACACCTTC
>TRBV18|TRBJ1-2|.|.
CASSPPTRDGYTF
TGTGCCAGCTCACCACCCACCAGGGATGGCTACACCTTC
>TRBV11-3|TRBJ2-3|.|.
CASAGTSVPDTQYF
TGTGCCAGCGCCGGGACCTCAGTGCCAGATACGCAGTATTTT
>TRBV12-3/TRBV12-4|TRBJ2-7|.|.
CASSLDREPSYEQYF
TGTGCCAGCAGTTTGGACCGCGAGCCATCCTACGAGCAGTACTTC
>TRBV9|TRBJ2-1|TRBD2|once
CASSAPSGGSPEQFF
TGTGCCAGCAGCGCCCCTAGCGGGGGGTCCCCTGAGCAGTTCTTC
>TRBV14|TRBJ2-3|TRBD1|.
CASKTGGADTQYF
TGTGCCAGCAAGACAGGGGGCGCAGATACGCAGTATTTT
>TRBV20-1|TRBJ1-1|.|few
CSASVGTRDTEAFF
TGCAGTGCTAGCGTGGGGACTCGAGACACTGAAGCTTTCTTT
>TRBV5-6|TRBJ1-1|TRBD1|few
CASSGSTGDPVSEAFF
TGTGCCAGCAGCGGATCGACAGGGGATCCCGTAAGTGAAGCTTTCTTT
>TRBV4-3|TRBJ2-3|.|.
CASSQDAASTDTQYF
TGCGCCAGCAGCCAAGATGCCGCTAGCACAGATACGCAGTATTTT
>TRBV5-6|TRBJ2-6|TRBD2|.
CASSFPAGFSGVNVLTF
TGTGCCAGCAGCTTTCCAGCGGGGTTCTCTGGGGTCAACGTCCTGACTTTC
>TRBV3-1|TRBJ2-7|.|few
CASSQEGQTPTYEQYF
TGTGCCAGCAGCCAAGAAGGTCAAACGCCTACCTACGAGCAGTACTTC
>TRBV5-1|TRBJ1-2|.|once
CASSLAERQGYTF
TGCGCCAGCAGCTTGGCAGAGCGTCAAGGCTACACCTTC
>TRBV20-1|TRBJ2-7|TRBD1|once
CSTRDRGSSYEQYF
TGCAGTACTAGAGACAGGGGCAGCTCCTACGAGCAGTACTTC